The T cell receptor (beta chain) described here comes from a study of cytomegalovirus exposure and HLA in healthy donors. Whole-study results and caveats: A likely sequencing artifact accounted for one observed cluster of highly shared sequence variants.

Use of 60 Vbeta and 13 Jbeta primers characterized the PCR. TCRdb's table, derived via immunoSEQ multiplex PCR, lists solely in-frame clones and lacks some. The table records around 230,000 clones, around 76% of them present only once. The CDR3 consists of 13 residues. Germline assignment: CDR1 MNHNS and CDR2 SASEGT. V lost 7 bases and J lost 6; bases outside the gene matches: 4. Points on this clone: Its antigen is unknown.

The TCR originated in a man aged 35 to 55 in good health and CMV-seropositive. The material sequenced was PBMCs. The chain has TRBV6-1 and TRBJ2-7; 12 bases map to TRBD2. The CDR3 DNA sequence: TGTGCCAGCACCTCTAGCGGGAGGGTCGAGCAGTACGTC. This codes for CASTSSGRVEQYV.